The text below deals with one T cell receptor beta chain. This clonotype was detected only once. Its antigen is not yet known. No qualities accompany the bases; no much larger clone lies one base away. A single read constitutes weak evidence. TCRbeta-specific cDNA was reverse-transcribed from around 0.45 ug total RNA using a constant-region primer and ProtoScript II reverse transcriptase. TCRbeta libraries were built with three nested multiplex PCR rounds, a slightly modified ARM-PCR procedure. A final 25-cycle PCR with Deep VentR polymerase added sample barcodes and Illumina adapters. Before sequencing, amplicons of 200-500 bp were gel-purified using a QIAquick gel extraction kit. An Illumina HiSeq 2500 was used to sequence the TCRbeta amplicons with 250-bp paired-end reads. The paper's processing steps were these. Quality trimming of reads was performed with Trimmomatic v0.33, and paired reads were merged with FLASH v1.2.11 so that full CDR3 sequences could be recovered. MiGEC v1.2.1b assigned V, D and J germline segments to the rearranged TCRbeta sequences. Clonotype statistics, along with Shannon-Wiener diversity indices, were calculated using VDJtools v1.0.0. To cut down on sampling bias, every analysis after diversity analysis relied on just the 250 most abundant clonotypes from each sample. TCRdb trimmed public reads at Q25 via fastp, called clones via MiXCR and kept in-frame beta chains. Here each entry gathers all rows of one CDR3 protein and keeps the most common genes and DNA. Here the V and J calls rest on TCRdb's processing, not on the authors' analysis. The sample table holds fewer than 400,000 distinct CDR3 sequences, of which over 55% were seen once. The ten most abundant clones make up roughly 9% of the sample.

These data originate in a study of tumor-infiltrating lymphocytes in primary liver carcinoma (dated 2017 in TCRdb). About the study as a whole: Five patients with histopathologically diagnosed primary liver carcinoma underwent surgical resection in China between late 2015 and March 2016. Of the five patients, three men and two women aged 30 to 69 years, four had hepatocellular carcinoma and one had combined HCC and intrahepatic cholangiocarcinoma. The five patients had tumors staged T1-T3 N0M0, with maximum diameters ranging from 4.2 to 10 cm. Samples yielded roughly 3.5 to 8 million productive TCRbeta reads; read depth did not differ significantly between tissue types. For each liver tumor, the study sampled five regions along with adjacent normal tissue and blood, and applied TCRbeta repertoire sequencing, expression microarrays and whole-exome sequencing. A total of 35 specimens from 5 patients, comprising some 25 tumor regions, 5 adjacent noncancerous liver tissues and 5 peripheral blood samples, were covered by TCRbeta repertoire sequencing. Repertoires from technical replicates were highly reproducible, with mean shared-clone rates about 0.86 and correlation coefficients above 0.98.

RNA from unsorted whole blood was extracted with TRIzol reagent, and germline DNA was obtained with the DNeasy Blood & Tissue kit. Patients had chronic HBV infection and were treatment-naive at sampling. Before surgery, approximately 3.7 milliliters of peripheral blood were drawn into K2EDTA tubes. What the study reported, not specific to this receptor: Repertoire overlap was found to be higher between tumor regions (mean about 36%) than between tumor-adjacent (around 17%) or tumor-blood (around 15%) pairs, consistent with antigen-driven expansion. The top 250 clones made up a significantly larger repertoire fraction in tumors than in blood (p = 0.039). Because sequencing covered only the TCR beta chain and unpaired alpha chains were not captured, true repertoire diversity is likely underestimated. Bulk unsorted samples precluded comparing CD4+ and CD8+ T cell repertoires. With just four to six patients in the study, the authors point out that the findings should be validated in a larger study.

Sequenced input: peripheral blood. This sequence was found in a middle-aged man with primary liver carcinoma and hepatitis B virus infection.

The sequenced DNA: TGTGCCAGCAGCTTGCCTAGTTTGTGGCATGAGCAGTTCTTC. The resulting protein is CASSLPSLWHEQFF. The chain employs TRBV11-2 and TRBJ2-1; the D gene is not confidently resolved. Relative to germline, V is 3 bases shorter and J is 8 bases shorter, with 14 bases between their ends. The CDR3, cysteine through phenylalanine, is 14 amino acids long. CDR3 DNA is the only sequence kept; it has 42 bases, read in frame from the first base. CDR1 and CDR2 were assigned from the germline V gene as SGHAT and FQNNGV.